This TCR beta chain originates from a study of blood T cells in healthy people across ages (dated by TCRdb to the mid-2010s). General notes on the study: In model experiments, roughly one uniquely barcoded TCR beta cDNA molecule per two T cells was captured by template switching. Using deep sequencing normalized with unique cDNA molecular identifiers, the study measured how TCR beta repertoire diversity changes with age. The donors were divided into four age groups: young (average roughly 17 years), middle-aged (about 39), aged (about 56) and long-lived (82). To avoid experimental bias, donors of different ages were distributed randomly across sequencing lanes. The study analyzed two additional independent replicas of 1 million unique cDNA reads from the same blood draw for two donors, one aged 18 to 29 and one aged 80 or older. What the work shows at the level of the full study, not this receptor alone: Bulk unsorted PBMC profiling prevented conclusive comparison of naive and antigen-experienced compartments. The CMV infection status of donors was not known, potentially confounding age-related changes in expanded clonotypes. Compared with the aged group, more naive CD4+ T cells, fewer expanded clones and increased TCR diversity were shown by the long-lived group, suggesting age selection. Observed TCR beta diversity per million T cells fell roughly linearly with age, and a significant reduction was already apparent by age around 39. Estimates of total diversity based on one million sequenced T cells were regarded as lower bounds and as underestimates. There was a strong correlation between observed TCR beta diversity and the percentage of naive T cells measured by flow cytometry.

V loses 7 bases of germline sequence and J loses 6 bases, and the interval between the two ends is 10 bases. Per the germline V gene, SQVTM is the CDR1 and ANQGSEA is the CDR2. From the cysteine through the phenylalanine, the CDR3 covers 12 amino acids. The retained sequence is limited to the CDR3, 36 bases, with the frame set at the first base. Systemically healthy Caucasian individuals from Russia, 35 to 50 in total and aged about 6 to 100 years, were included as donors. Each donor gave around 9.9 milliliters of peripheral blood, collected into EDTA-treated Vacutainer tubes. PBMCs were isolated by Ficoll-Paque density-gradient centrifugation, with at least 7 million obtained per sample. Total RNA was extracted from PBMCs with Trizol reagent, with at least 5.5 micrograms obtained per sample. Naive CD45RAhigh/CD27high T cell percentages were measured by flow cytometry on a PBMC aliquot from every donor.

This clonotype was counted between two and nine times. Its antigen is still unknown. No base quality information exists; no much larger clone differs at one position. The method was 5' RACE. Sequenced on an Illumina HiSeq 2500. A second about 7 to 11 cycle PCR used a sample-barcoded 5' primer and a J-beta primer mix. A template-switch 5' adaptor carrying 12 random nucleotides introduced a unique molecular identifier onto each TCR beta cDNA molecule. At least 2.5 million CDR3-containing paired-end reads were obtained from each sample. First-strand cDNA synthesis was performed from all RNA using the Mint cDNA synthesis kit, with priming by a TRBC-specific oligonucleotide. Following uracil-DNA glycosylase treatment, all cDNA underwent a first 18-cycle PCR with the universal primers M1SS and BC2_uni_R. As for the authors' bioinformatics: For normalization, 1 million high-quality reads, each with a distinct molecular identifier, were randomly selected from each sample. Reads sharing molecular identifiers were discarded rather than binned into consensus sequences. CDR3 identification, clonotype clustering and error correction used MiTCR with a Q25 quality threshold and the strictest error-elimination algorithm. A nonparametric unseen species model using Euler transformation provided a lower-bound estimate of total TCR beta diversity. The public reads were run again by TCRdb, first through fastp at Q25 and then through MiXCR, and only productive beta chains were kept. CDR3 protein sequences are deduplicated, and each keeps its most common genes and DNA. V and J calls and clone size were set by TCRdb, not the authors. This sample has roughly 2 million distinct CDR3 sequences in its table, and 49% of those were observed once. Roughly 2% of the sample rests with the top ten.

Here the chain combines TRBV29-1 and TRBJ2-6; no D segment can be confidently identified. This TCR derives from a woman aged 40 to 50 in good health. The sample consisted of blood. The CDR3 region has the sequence CSAEVTANVLTF. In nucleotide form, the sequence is TGCAGCGCAGAAGTCACGGCCAACGTCCTGACTTTC.